Below, 21 T cell receptor beta chains from the same sample are listed, as sequenced in a study of OX40 agonist ivuxolimab in advanced cancers. This table comes from immunoSEQ multiplex PCR, and its TCRdb copy is limited to in-frame clones, with some not included. Of over 60,000 clones listed, 75% to 90% are singletons. The sequenced sample was CD4+ or CD8+ T cells sorted from blood, obtained in a trial of the OX40 agonist ivuxolimab. Every receptor here comes from an adult with an advanced solid tumor such as melanoma, head and neck, liver or kidney cancer.

The V and J genes are TRBV7-8 and TRBJ2-5; 13 nucleotides agree with TRBD2. CDR1 and CDR2 from the germline V gene are SGHVS and FQNEAQ. V dropped 2 bases and J dropped 2; count of bases not matched to a gene: 11. The CDR3 spans 19 residues. Here the CDR3 reads CASSLMSGTSGAKQETQYF. The CDR3, as DNA: TGTGCCAGCAGCTTAATGAGCGGGACTAGCGGGGCTAAACAAGAGACCCAGTACTTC. The whole variable domain, filled in from reference TRBV7-8 and TRBJ2-5, reads GAGVSQSPRYKVAKRGQDVALRCDPISGHVSLFWYQQALGQGPEFLTYFQNEAQLDKSGLPSDRFFAERPEGSVSTLKIQRTQQEDSAVYLCASSLMSGTSGAKQETQYFGPGTRLLVL.

The chain links TRBV4-1 to TRBJ2-1, with TRBD1 matching over 9 bases. V trimming: 4 bases; J trimming: 5 bases; junction bases outside the gene matches: 3. The germline V gene encodes CDR1 MGHRA and CDR2 YSYEKL. CDR3 length: 14 amino acids. Written as DNA, the CDR3 is TGCGCCAGCAGCCCGGACAGGGGAAACAATGAGCAGTTCTTC. The encoded protein is CASSPDRGNNEQFF.

The chain recombines TRBV7-2 with TRBJ1-2; unclear D gene. Germline values: CDR1 SGHTA, CDR2 FQGNSA. The ends were cut back, 7 bases at V and 3 bases at J, with 12 bases in the middle. The CDR3 extends over 13 amino acids. The CDR3 spells CASTPDNYYGYTF. DNA for the CDR3: TGTGCCAGCACCCCTGACAACTACTATGGCTACACCTTC.

V and J are TRBV13 and TRBJ1-4, with 9 bases aligning to TRBD1. V shed 4 bases, J shed 6 bases, and the junction held 12 bases outside the gene matches. Germline V CDR1 and CDR2: PRHDT, FYEKMQ (reference sequence). The CDR3 loop spans 17 amino acids. CDR3 sequence reads: CASSSGTGSFNDEKLFF. The CDR3 nucleotides are TGTGCCAGCAGCTCCGGGACAGGGTCTTTTAATGATGAAAAACTGTTTTTT.

The chain links TRBV9 to TRBJ1-4; 8 nucleotides agree with TRBD1. Germline CDR1 SGDLS, CDR2 YYNGEE. V was pared by 7 bases and J by 4 bases, with 6 bases of the junction left unmatched. The CDR3 consists of 14 residues. CDR3 sequence: CASAKGQGNEKLFF. Here the CDR3 DNA reads TGTGCCAGCGCAAAAGGACAGGGTAATGAAAAACTGTTTTTT.

This clone was recorded only once. V gene TRBV2 combines with J gene TRBJ2-1; 9 nucleotides line up with TRBD1. From germline, CDR1 is SNHLY and CDR2 FYNNEI. The trim removed 5 bases at V and 10 bases at J, leaving 6 bases unmatched. This CDR3 region has 13 residues. The CDR3 protein is CASSWDRVEEQFF. The CDR3 nucleotides read TGTGCCAGCAGTTGGGACAGGGTGGAAGAGCAGTTCTTC.

The chain joins TRBV10-3 to TRBJ1-2; TRBD1 agrees at 12 bases. The germline V gene has CDR1 ENHRY and CDR2 SYGVKD. J gave up 6 bases and V 0 bases, and 5 bases lay outside the gene matches. The CDR3 covers 16 residues. The CDR3 DNA follows: TGTGCCATCAGTGAGTCAGGGGACAGGGGGCTCAATGGCTACACCTTC. It specifies CAISESGDRGLNGYTF.

The genes are TRBV5-1 and TRBJ2-1, with 9 bases aligning to TRBD2. After removal of 1 base from V and 3 bases from J, the junction contained 5 bases not matched to a gene. This CDR3 is built from 16 residues. Germline CDR1 SGHRS, CDR2 YFSETQ. As DNA, the CDR3 is TGCGCCAGCAGCTTGAAGGTTAGCGGGGGCTACAATGAGCAGTTCTTC. Its translation is CASSLKVSGGYNEQFF.

This chain joins TRBV15 and TRBJ2-3; D uncertain. V was clipped by 0 bases and J by 2 bases, with 3 bases between them. CDR1 LNHNV and CDR2 YYDKDF come from the germline V gene (reference sequence). This CDR3 is 13 amino acids long. CDR3 coding DNA: TGTGCCACCAGCAGAGAAAACACAGATACGCAGTATTTT. Protein product: CATSRENTDTQYF.

The chain is built from TRBV6-5 and TRBJ1-5; the D gene is possibly TRBD1 (5 bases). From germline, CDR1 is MNHEY and CDR2 SVGAGI. V shed 7 bases and J shed 7 bases, with 14 bases lying between them. This CDR3 has 13 amino acids. CDR3 residues: CASTKGAGQPQHF. CDR3 sequence (DNA): TGTGCCAGCACGAAGGGCGCAGGGCAGCCCCAGCATTTT.

V usage is TRBV19 and J usage is TRBJ1-1; 8 positions agree with TRBD1. The germline V gene has CDR1 LNHDA and CDR2 SQIVND (reference sequence). There are 15 residues in the CDR3. Losses at the gene ends were 5 bases for V and 1 base for J; bases not matched to a gene: 6. This chain's CDR3 is CASSVTGTGNTEAFF. The CDR3 region has the DNA TGTGCCAGTAGTGTCACCGGGACAGGGAACACTGAAGCTTTCTTT.

This chain uses TRBV15 with TRBJ2-7; TRBD1 might be the D (6 bases). The CDR3 has 13 amino acids. Trimming removed 4 bases from V and 6 bases from J, with 13 bases in between. CDR1 and CDR2 (germline): LNHNV, YYDKDF (reference sequence). The CDR3 protein is CATSKEGVREQYF. The CDR3 region has the DNA TGTGCCACCAGCAAAGAGGGGGTCCGCGAGCAGTACTTC.

The chain recombines TRBV7-6 with TRBJ1-6; the D is unclear. Germline CDR1 is SGHVS and CDR2 is FNYEAQ. The CDR3 sequence is 14 residues long. V lost 5 bases, J lost 7 bases, and 12 bases lay in between. The CDR3 region has the DNA TGTGCCAGCAGCCCCTTAGTAGAAAATTCACCCCTCCACTTT. It specifies CASSPLVENSPLHF.

The chain employs TRBV6-1 and TRBJ1-6; 8 nucleotides match TRBD1. Trimming at V came to 6 bases and at J to 5 bases, leaving 6 bases not matched to a gene. Germline assignment: CDR1 MNHNS and CDR2 SASEGT. This CDR3 has 15 residues. The CDR3 sequence: CASSLGQVNNSPLHF. The CDR3, as DNA: TGTGCCAGCAGCCTGGGACAGGTGAATAATTCACCCCTCCACTTT.

The rearrangement uses TRBV7-8 and TRBJ2-7; 7 bases match TRBD1. Germline V lookup: CDR1 SGHVS, CDR2 FQNEAQ. The CDR3 has 15 residues. The J segment lost 2 bases and the V segment lost 5 bases, leaving 9 bases of the junction unmatched. The CDR3 region is CASSESGTAAYEQYF. As DNA, the CDR3 is TGTGCCAGCAGCGAGTCCGGGACAGCGGCCTACGAGCAGTACTTC.

Here the CDR3 reads CASRGLGNTEAFF. Here the CDR3 DNA reads TGTGCCAGCAGGGGGCTTGGGAACACTGAAGCTTTCTTT. The chain is built from TRBV6-5 and TRBJ1-1; D is possibly TRBD1 (5 bases). The CDR3 covers 13 residues. CDR1 MNHEY and CDR2 SVGAGI come from the germline V gene. V was shortened by 6 bases and J by 1 base, with 9 bases between the two germline ends.

The J gene is TRBJ1-1, the V gene TRBV7-9, with a weak D call TRBD1 (5 bases). The CDR3 covers 15 residues. Germline loops: CDR1 SEHNR, CDR2 FQNEAQ (reference sequence). Trimming removed 1 base from V and 4 bases from J, with 13 bases in between. The CDR3 loop is CASSLGPAGLTEAFF. The CDR3, as DNA: TGTGCCAGCAGCTTAGGTCCCGCAGGGCTCACTGAAGCTTTCTTT. Supplemented by reference TRBV7-9 and TRBJ1-1, the full variable domain reads DTGVSQNPRHKITKRGQNVTFRCDPISEHNRLYWYRQTLGQGPEFLTYFQNEAQLEKSRLLSDRFSAERPKGSFSTLEIQRTEQGDSAMYLCASSLGPAGLTEAFFGQGTRLTVV.

The chain carries TRBV29-1 and TRBJ2-3; 14 bases map to TRBD2. The CDR3 runs to 15 residues. Germline V gene data show CDR1 as SQVTM and CDR2 as ANQGSEA. The ends lost 6 bases at V and 5 bases at J; junction bases unmatched: 7. This chain's CDR3 is CSVAGLAGAKDTQYF. The CDR3 DNA sequence: TGCAGCGTGGCGGGACTAGCGGGAGCTAAAGATACGCAGTATTTT.

This rearrangement joins TRBV15 to TRBJ1-2, with D perhaps TRBD1 (6 bases). The germline V and J ends were trimmed by 4 bases and 7 bases, with 25 bases remaining between them. The CDR3 spans 17 residues. The germline V gene has CDR1 LNHNV and CDR2 YYDKDF (reference sequence). CDR3 nucleotides: TGTGCCACCAGCACCAGGGGAAGCGGGGGGCTTATAAGTGGCTACACCTTC. This encodes CATSTRGSGGLISGYTF.

CDR3 amino acids: CASSERRGTYGYTF. For the CDR3, the DNA is TGTGCCAGCAGTGAAAGGAGGGGAACGTATGGCTACACCTTC. V and J are TRBV2 and TRBJ1-2; D is perhaps TRBD1 (5 bases). Trimming removed 2 bases from V and 5 bases from J, with 12 bases in between. Germline V lookup: CDR1 SNHLY, CDR2 FYNNEI. The CDR3 is 14 amino acids.

The rearrangement joins TRBV6-1 to TRBJ1-3; D remains unclear. The V gene's germline CDR1 is MNHNS and CDR2 SASEGT. The CDR3 is made up of 16 amino acids. Trimming took 0 bases from V and 2 from J, leaving 11 bases between them. CDR3 loop: CASSEATAGTGNTIYF. The CDR3 nucleotides read TGTGCCAGCAGTGAAGCAACGGCCGGGACTGGAAACACCATATATTTT.